Below, 26 T cell receptor beta chains from the same sample are listed, as sequenced in a study of cytomegalovirus exposure and HLA in healthy donors. PCR primers comprised 60 Vbeta and 13 Jbeta primers. This table comes from immunoSEQ multiplex PCR, and its TCRdb copy is limited to in-frame clones, with some not included. The repertoire holds about 150,000 clones, with approximately 80% as singletons. The specimen was PBMCs. These receptors were obtained from a woman aged 40 to 55 in good health and CMV-seropositive.

The chain carries TRBV7-9 and TRBJ2-4, with 8 positions matching TRBD1. After removal of 6 bases from V and 6 bases from J, the junction contained 13 bases not matched to a gene. The CDR3 length is 16 residues. CDR1 and CDR2 from the germline V gene are SEHNR and FQNEAQ (reference sequence). The CDR3 protein is CASSLPSIQGVNIQYF. In DNA form, the CDR3 reads TGTGCCAGCAGTCTGCCTTCGATACAGGGGGTAAACATTCAGTACTTC.

This chain links TRBV15 with TRBJ2-2, with D possibly matching TRBD1 (5 bases). The CDR3 contains 16 residues. Trimming removed 0 bases from V and 0 bases from J, with 8 bases in between. The germline gives CDR1 LNHNV, CDR2 YYDKDF (reference sequence). This CDR3 is CATSRDGRANTGELFF. The CDR3 nucleotides are TGTGCCACCAGCAGAGATGGCAGGGCGAACACCGGGGAGCTGTTTTTT.

The rearrangement uses TRBV18 and TRBJ1-1, with D possibly TRBD1 on 6 matching bases. The V gene lost 2 bases and the J gene lost 3 bases, with 25 bases spanning the gap. Germline V gene data show CDR1 as KGHSH and CDR2 as LQKENI. The CDR3 has 19 residues. The CDR3 nucleotides read TGTGCCAGCTCACCATTCGTTTTAGGGCGGGGGCCCGACGACACTGAAGCTTTCTTT. Its translation: CASSPFVLGRGPDDTEAFF.

V is TRBV30 and J is TRBJ2-2, with D possibly being TRBD1 (8 bases). The germline CDR1 and CDR2 sequences are GTSNPN and SVGIG (reference sequence). V shed 0 bases and J shed 9 bases, with 26 bases lying between them. The CDR3 consists of 18 residues. The CDR3 spells CAWSVPRQGSGGLRELFF. CDR3 coding DNA: TGTGCCTGGAGTGTACCCCGACAGGGGTCGGGAGGTCTACGGGAGCTGTTTTTT. The full variable domain, in which reference TRBV30 and TRBJ2-2 provide the parts outside the CDR3, is SQTIHQWPATLVQPVGSPLSLECTVEGTSNPNLYWYRQAAGRGLQLLFYSVGIGQISSEVPQNLSASRPQDRQFILSSKKLLLSDSGFYLCAWSVPRQGSGGLRELFFGEGSRLTVL.

The chain carries TRBV7-8 and TRBJ2-7; D remains unclear. V was cut by 0 bases and J by 5 bases, with 20 bases left in between. CDR3 length: 17 amino acids. Germline values: CDR1 SGHVS, CDR2 FQNEAQ. CDR3 sequence (DNA): TGTGCCAGCAGCTTAGCTCGCGATTTCGAAACTACCGACGAGCAGTACTTC. It encodes CASSLARDFETTDEQYF.

This clone occurred once. The CDR3 is CASSLRLAGEETQYF. The CDR3 DNA sequence: TGTGCCAGCAGCTTGCGACTAGCGGGAGAAGAGACCCAGTACTTC. The rearrangement uses TRBV5-5 and TRBJ2-5, with 12 bases identical to TRBD2. The CDR3 contains 15 residues. Germline V gene lookup returns CDR1 SGHKS and CDR2 YYEKEE (reference sequence). V was clipped by 1 base and J by 3 bases; unmatched bases: 1.

This clone showed up just once. V usage is TRBV2 and J usage is TRBJ2-4; perhaps TRBD1 as D (6 bases). The V and J ends lost 6 bases and 1 base respectively, with 10 bases between them. Germline CDR1 SNHLY, CDR2 FYNNEI. The CDR3 has 14 amino acids. The CDR3 protein is CASRLRGAKNIQYF. CDR3 coding DNA: TGTGCCAGCAGGCTCAGGGGTGCCAAAAACATTCAGTACTTC.

J is TRBJ1-2 and V is TRBV5-6; 8 bases are a match to TRBD1. J lost 9 bases, V lost 0 bases, and 4 bases had no gene match. In germline, CDR1 is SGHDT, CDR2 YYEEEE. The CDR3 has 13 residues. The CDR3 here is CASSLGTGMSYTF. In DNA form, the CDR3 reads TGTGCCAGCAGCTTGGGGACAGGGATGAGCTACACCTTC.

The chain links TRBV28 to TRBJ2-2; perhaps TRBD2 as D (7 bases). The germline gives CDR1 MDHEN, CDR2 SYDVKM. This CDR3 has 15 residues. Trimming removed 2 bases at V and 5 bases at J, with 12 bases between. CDR3 sequence reads: CASSLRGGGTGELFF. As DNA, the CDR3 is TGTGCCAGCAGTTTACGGGGAGGGGGAACCGGGGAGCTGTTTTTT.

The chain carries TRBV10-2 and TRBJ1-5, with D perhaps TRBD1 (5 bases). This CDR3 has 16 amino acids. Germline V CDR1 and CDR2: WSHSY, SAAADI. Trimming pared 2 bases from V and 6 bases from J, leaving 17 bases between. DNA of the CDR3: TGCGCCAGCAGTGAGGCCCAGGGTAGTATAAGTCAGCCCCAGCATTTT. It codes for CASSEAQGSISQPQHF.

The gene calls are TRBV5-1 and TRBJ2-3; TRBD1 agrees at 8 bases. The V segment lost 4 bases and the J segment 0 bases; nucleotides outside the gene matches: 7. The CDR3 runs to 16 residues. Looked up from germline, CDR1 is SGHRS and CDR2 is YFSETQ. CDR3 coding DNA: TGCGCCAGCAGCCGGACAGGGTTCATAAGCACAGATACGCAGTATTTT. Encoded protein: CASSRTGFISTDTQYF.

The chain links TRBV19 to TRBJ2-1, with TRBD2 matching over 7 bases. Germline V lookup: CDR1 LNHDA, CDR2 SQIVND (reference sequence). V shed 7 bases, J shed 10 bases, and the junction held 19 bases outside the gene matches. The CDR3 extends over 16 amino acids. For the CDR3, the DNA is TGTGCCAGTACTATGGGACCGGGACTATACCCAATAGAGCAGTTCTTC. Protein product: CASTMGPGLYPIEQFF.

This sequence joins TRBV11-2 and TRBJ1-1, with a tentative D call TRBD1 (5 bases). The CDR3 is 16 amino acids. CDR1 and CDR2 from the germline V gene are SGHAT and FQNNGV. V was pared by 7 bases and J by 6 bases, with 24 bases between. The CDR3 spells CASTKGKGFGVAEAFF. The CDR3 DNA follows: TGTGCCAGCACCAAGGGGAAGGGATTCGGTGTAGCTGAAGCTTTCTTT.

V gene TRBV5-8 combines with J gene TRBJ1-2, with 7 positions matching TRBD1. V gave up 3 bases and J gave up 7 bases; unmatched junction bases: 9. This CDR3 has 14 residues. Germline V gene data show CDR1 as SGHTS and CDR2 as YDEGEE. The CDR3 is CASSSHRGGVGYTF. DNA of the CDR3: TGTGCCAGCAGCTCGCACAGGGGTGGGGTTGGCTACACCTTC.

J is TRBJ2-3 and V is TRBV4-1; TRBD2 matches 10 bases. CDR1 is MGHRA, CDR2 YSYEKL, per germline. The V segment lost 4 bases and the J segment 2 bases; nucleotides outside the gene matches: 3. The CDR3 loop spans 15 amino acids. CDR3 in DNA: TGCGCCAGCAGCCGGACTAGCGGAAACACAGATACGCAGTATTTT. It yields the protein CASSRTSGNTDTQYF.

The rearrangement uses TRBV18 and TRBJ2-1; 7 nucleotides match TRBD1. The CDR3 extends over 16 amino acids. The germline gives CDR1 KGHSH, CDR2 LQKENI. The J segment lost 2 bases and the V segment lost 2 bases, leaving 6 bases of the junction unmatched. In nucleotides, the CDR3 is TGTGCCAGCTCACCAGTTAAGGGGGCGGCCTACAATGAGCAGTTCTTC. Its translation: CASSPVKGAAYNEQFF. The full variable domain, rest sourced from reference TRBV18 and TRBJ2-1, is NAGVMQNPRHLVRRRGQEARLRCSPMKGHSHVYWYRQLPEEGLKFMVYLQKENIIDESGMPKERFSAEFPKEGPSILRIQQVVRGDSAAYFCASSPVKGAAYNEQFFGPGTRLTVL.

This chain joins TRBV7-7 and TRBJ2-5, with D perhaps TRBD2 (6 bases). Trimming pared 5 bases from V and 3 bases from J, leaving 10 bases between. CDR3 length: 13 residues. Looked up from germline, CDR1 is SSHAT and CDR2 is FNYEAQ (reference sequence). The CDR3 protein is CASSRVAEETQYF. CDR3 DNA: TGTGCCAGCAGCCGAGTAGCGGAAGAGACCCAGTACTTC.

This chain connects TRBV28 to TRBJ2-7; 9 nucleotides match TRBD1. Germline CDR1 MDHEN, CDR2 SYDVKM. CDR3 length equals 15 residues. J lost 6 bases, V lost 5 bases, and 11 bases had no gene match. CDR3 bases: TGTGCCAGCAGTCTACCACCGGGACAGGGTGTCGAGCAGTACTTC. This encodes CASSLPPGQGVEQYF.

The chain carries TRBV5-1 and TRBJ2-3, with D maybe TRBD2 (5 bases). The germline V gene has CDR1 SGHRS and CDR2 YFSETQ. CDR3 length: 14 amino acids. V gave up 5 bases and J gave up 3 bases, with 13 bases separating them. CDR3 sequence (DNA): TGCGCCAGCAGAATCGGGATTCTGACAGATACGCAGTATTTT. Translated: CASRIGILTDTQYF.

The V gene is TRBV7-9, the J gene TRBJ2-3; D unresolved. From germline, CDR1 is SEHNR and CDR2 FQNEAQ (reference sequence). Trimming shortened V by 6 bases and J by 0 bases, and 13 bases separated the two germline ends. This CDR3 has 15 amino acids. CDR3 DNA: TGTGCCAGCAGTATCCGAGAACTGAGCACAGATACGCAGTATTTT. Protein product: CASSIRELSTDTQYF.

V gene TRBV5-5 combines with J gene TRBJ2-3, with TRBD1 identical over 10 bases. The germline gives CDR1 SGHKS, CDR2 YYEKEE (reference sequence). CDR3 length: 15 residues. Trimming took 2 bases from V and 6 from J; bases not matched to a gene: 6. The CDR3 is CASSFSWTGGDTQYF. The CDR3 DNA reads TGTGCCAGCAGCTTCTCTTGGACAGGGGGGGATACGCAGTATTTT.

This clone was seen a handful of times. This chain joins TRBV5-1 and TRBJ1-1; unclear D gene. The ends were cut back, 0 bases at V and 1 base at J, with 10 bases in the middle. Germline loops: CDR1 SGHRS, CDR2 YFSETQ. The CDR3 totals 15 residues. CDR3 amino acids: CASSLAGSKNTEAFF. The CDR3 DNA is TGCGCCAGCAGCTTGGCGGGTAGTAAGAACACTGAAGCTTTCTTT. The entire variable domain, with the rest obtained from reference TRBV5-1 and TRBJ1-1, is as follows: KAGVTQTPRYLIKTRGQQVTLSCSPISGHRSVSWYQQTPGQGLQFLFEYFSETQRNKGNFPGRFSGRQFSNSRSEMNVSTLELGDSALYLCASSLAGSKNTEAFFGQGTRLTVV.

The chain links TRBV20-1 to TRBJ1-2; D is unresolved. The CDR3 has 11 residues. Per the germline V gene, CDR1 is DFQATT and CDR2 is SNEGSKA (reference sequence). The V and J ends lost 0 bases and 9 bases respectively, with 8 bases between them. DNA for the CDR3: TGCAGTGCTAGAGATACCAGGAGCTACACCTTC. Protein sequence: CSARDTRSYTF.

The V gene is TRBV5-1, the J gene TRBJ2-3; TRBD2 aligns across 12 bases. Germline assignment: CDR1 SGHRS and CDR2 YFSETQ. The CDR3 spans 16 residues. The V segment lost 2 bases and the J segment 6 bases; nucleotides outside the gene matches: 7. CDR3 protein: CASSLPLAGGRDTQYF. The DNA of the CDR3 is TGCGCCAGCAGCTTACCCCTAGCGGGAGGGCGGGATACGCAGTATTTT.

V is TRBV29-1 and J is TRBJ2-7; perhaps TRBD2 as D (6 bases). CDR1 is SQVTM and CDR2 is ANQGSEA in the germline V gene. The CDR3 has 15 amino acids. Between the trimmed V and J ends, which lost 7 bases and 3 bases, there was a span of 22 bases. The CDR3 sequence: CSADRGKGGYYEQYF. As DNA, the CDR3 is TGCAGCGCCGACCGGGGTAAGGGAGGCTACTACGAGCAGTACTTC.

J is TRBJ2-6 and V is TRBV27; TRBD1 is a possible D gene (6 bases). The CDR3 length is 16 residues. CDR1 and CDR2 from the germline V gene are MNHEY and SMNVEV (reference sequence). The V and J ends lost 7 bases and 0 bases respectively, with 13 bases between them. CDR3 region: CASKPMDSSGANVLTF. The CDR3 DNA is TGTGCCAGCAAACCCATGGACAGCTCTGGGGCCAACGTCCTGACTTTC.